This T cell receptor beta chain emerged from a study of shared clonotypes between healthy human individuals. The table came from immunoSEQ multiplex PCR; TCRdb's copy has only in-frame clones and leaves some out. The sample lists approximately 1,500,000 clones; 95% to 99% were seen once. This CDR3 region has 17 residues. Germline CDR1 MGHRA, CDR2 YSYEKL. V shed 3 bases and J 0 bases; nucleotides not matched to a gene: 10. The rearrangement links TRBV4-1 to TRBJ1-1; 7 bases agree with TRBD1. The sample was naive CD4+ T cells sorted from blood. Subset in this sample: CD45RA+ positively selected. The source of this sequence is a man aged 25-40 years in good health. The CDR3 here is CASSQGPTRGMNTEAFF. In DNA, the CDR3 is TGCGCCAGCAGCCAGGGACCTACCAGGGGGATGAACACTGAAGCTTTCTTT.